Reported below is one TCR beta chain. This sample was included in a study of tumor T cells in aggressive B-cell lymphoma. V gave up 7 bases and J gave up 12 bases; unmatched junction bases: 16. The CDR3 extends over 14 amino acids. Germline CDR1 reads SQVTM; CDR2 reads ANQGSEA. Assay used: immunoSEQ multiplex PCR; TCRdb lists only in-frame clones, some missing. The sample holds about 5,600 clones, about 70% seen once. The receptor comes from an adult with diffuse large B cell lymphoma. This chain links TRBV29-1 with TRBJ2-1, with 9 bases that match TRBD1. The source material was tumor tissue. CDR3 region: CSARVPGQGSGQFF. In DNA, the CDR3 is TGCAGCGCCCGCGTCCCGGGACAGGGAAGTGGGCAGTTCTTC.